This entry lists 8 T cell receptor beta chains sequenced from one sample in a study of neurological immune-mediated disorders. From the 5' RACE reads, TCRdb called clonotypes with MiXCR, one entry per CDR3 protein. The table has about 65,000 distinct CDR3 sequences, over 4% seen once. Sequenced input: PBMCs. The receptors come from a middle-aged man with multiple sclerosis.

Many counts were recorded for this clonotype. This chain links TRBV12-3 or TRBV12-4 with TRBJ1-5; no definite D call. The CDR3 has 17 amino acids. Trimming removed 1 base at V and 6 bases at J, with 19 bases between. The CDR3 region has the DNA TGTGCCAGCAGTTTAGAAATTCGGGTGCAGAAGGGTCAGCCCCAGCATTTT. Protein product: CASSLEIRVQKGQPQHF.

This clonotype was seen repeatedly, ten times or more. The chain combines TRBV3-1 with TRBJ2-2; D may match TRBD1 or TRBD2 (5 bases each). Trimming removed 1 base from V and 4 bases from J, with 7 bases in between. The CDR3 is 14 residues long. Germline CDR1 LGHDT, CDR2 YNNKEL (reference sequence). As DNA, the CDR3 is TGTGCCAGCAGCCAAGGGGACCGCACCGGGGAGCTGTTTTTT. Its protein product is CASSQGDRTGELFF. Filled out from reference TRBV3-1 and TRBJ2-2, the complete variable domain reads DTAVSQTPKYLVTQMGNDKSIKCEQNLGHDTMYWYKQDSKKFLKIMFSYNNKELIINETVPNRFSPKSPDKAHLNLHINSLELGDSAVYFCASSQGDRTGELFFGEGSRLTVL.

This clonotype has a count of ten or more. The chain combines TRBV7-2 with TRBJ2-7; TRBD1 might be the D (6 bases). Trimming stripped 4 bases from V and 2 bases from J, with 12 bases between. CDR3 size: 14 residues. Germline V gives CDR1 SGHTA, CDR2 FQGNSA. CDR3 bases: TGTGCCAGCAGCTCCCAAACAGGGCCCTACGAGCAGTACTTC. Protein sequence: CASSSQTGPYEQYF.

This clonotype was recorded at least ten times. The chain links TRBV5-1 to TRBJ1-1, with D possibly being TRBD1 (6 bases). The CDR3 has 14 amino acids. Germline V CDR1 and CDR2: SGHRS, YFSETQ. V was pared by 5 bases and J by 1 base, with 12 bases between. The CDR3, as DNA: TGCGCCAGCAGGGAAACAGGGCGGAACACTGAAGCTTTCTTT. Translation: CASRETGRNTEAFF.

This clonotype was counted many times. The chain combines TRBV29-1 with TRBJ2-1; TRBD1 aligns across 9 bases. Germline CDR1 and CDR2: SQVTM and ANQGSEA. The CDR3 is 11 amino acids. The ends lost 8 bases at V and 7 bases at J; junction bases unmatched: 3. For the CDR3, the DNA is TGCAGCTCAGACAGGGGGAATGAGCAGTTCTTC. Its protein is CSSDRGNEQFF.

This clonotype was observed many times. The genes are TRBV7-2 and TRBJ1-4; D is unclear. The V gene's germline CDR1 is SGHTA and CDR2 FQGNSA. This CDR3 spans 13 amino acids. Trimming cost V 1 base and J 7 bases, with 7 bases left between them. Here the CDR3 DNA reads TGTGCCAGCAGCTTAGTAGGTAGTGAAAAACTGTTTTTT. It encodes CASSLVGSEKLFF. Combining the CDR3 with reference TRBV7-2 and TRBJ1-4 gives the whole variable domain GAGVSQSPSNKVTEKGKDVELRCDPISGHTALYWYRQSLGQGLEFLIYFQGNSAPDKSGLPSDRFSAERTGGSVSTLTIQRTQQEDSAVYLCASSLVGSEKLFFGSGTQLSVL.

Ten or more counts support this clonotype. The J gene is TRBJ1-2, the V gene TRBV5-1; perhaps TRBD1 as D (5 bases). V was clipped by 0 bases and J by 1 base, with 7 bases between them. Germline loops: CDR1 SGHRS, CDR2 YFSETQ. This CDR3 spans 14 amino acids. The CDR3 reads CASSLDDSNYGYTF. CDR3 nucleotides: TGCGCCAGCAGCTTGGACGACAGTAACTATGGCTACACCTTC.

This clonotype was detected many times. J is TRBJ2-1 and V is TRBV29-1; TRBD1 matches at 8 bases. Germline trimming cut 1 base from V and 3 bases from J; bases unmatched to any gene: 8. Germline values: CDR1 SQVTM, CDR2 ANQGSEA. The CDR3 runs to 16 residues. CDR3 sequence reads: CSVEGGDRSYYNEQFF. CDR3 sequence (DNA): TGCAGCGTTGAAGGTGGGGACAGGTCCTACTACAATGAGCAGTTCTTC.